This T cell receptor (beta chain) stems from a study of cytomegalovirus exposure and HLA in healthy donors. This clone showed up just a few times. PCR used 60 Vbeta primers and 13 Jbeta primers. Clones were read by immunoSEQ multiplex PCR, and TCRdb kept only the in-frame ones, dropping some. The sample holds roughly 100,000 clones; roughly 63% are singletons and the top ten take under 25%. Germline V CDR1 and CDR2: KGHSH, LQKENI. V was clipped by 5 bases and J by 3 bases, with 19 bases between them. CDR3 length equals 16 residues. The chain recombines TRBV18 with TRBJ1-1, with D perhaps TRBD1 (5 bases). The sequence was collected from a woman aged 45-59 years in good health and CMV-seropositive. The source material was PBMCs. The CDR3 loop is CASSFLETAGDTEAFF. The CDR3 coding sequence is TGTGCCAGCTCATTCTTAGAAACTGCGGGGGACACTGAAGCTTTCTTT.